One and the same sample provided the 24 T cell receptor beta chains below, sequenced in a study of blood T cell repertoires in COVID-19. The data were produced by immunoSEQ multiplex PCR, yet TCRdb's version contains in-frame clones alone and is incomplete. The sample lists about 50,000 clones, 90% to 95% occurring once. The material sequenced was peripheral blood. The receptors were gathered from a woman aged 80 or over with acute or convalescent COVID-19.

This CDR3 reads CASSLGPGSPDTQYF. CDR3 sequence (DNA): TGTGCCAGCAGCTTAGGTCCGGGAAGTCCAGATACGCAGTATTTT. The V gene is TRBV7-2, the J gene TRBJ2-3; D is possibly TRBD2 (5 bases). Germline V gene lookup returns CDR1 SGHTA and CDR2 FQGNSA. This CDR3 is built from 15 residues. Trimming took off 1 base at V and 4 bases at J, with 12 bases between the two ends.

The rearrangement links TRBV24-1 to TRBJ2-5; unclear D gene. The V end lost 2 bases, the J end lost 1 base, and 10 bases lay between the germline ends. Germline V lookup: CDR1 KGHDR, CDR2 SFDVKD. The CDR3 is 15 residues long. The CDR3 DNA reads as TGTGCCACCAGTGATTCTGCTGCCGGCCAAGAGACCCAGTACTTC. Translating gives CATSDSAAGQETQYF.

This chain joins TRBV4-3 and TRBJ2-7; D may be TRBD2 (6 bases). There are 15 residues in the CDR3. V lost 0 bases to trimming and J lost 4 bases, with 13 bases between them. Germline V gene lookup returns CDR1 LGHNA and CDR2 YSLEER. The CDR3 sequence is CASSQDGSGTYEQYF. For the CDR3, the DNA is TGCGCCAGCAGCCAAGACGGTAGCGGCACTTACGAGCAGTACTTC.

The chain is built from TRBV12-3 or TRBV12-4 and TRBJ1-2; D unclear. The V gene lost 4 bases and the J gene lost 4 bases, with 10 bases spanning the gap. The CDR3 sequence is 13 residues long. The CDR3 spells CASSSGVAYGYTF. In DNA form, the CDR3 reads TGTGCCAGCAGTTCAGGTGTTGCCTATGGCTACACCTTC.

This chain joins TRBV5-8 and TRBJ2-1; perhaps TRBD1 as D (6 bases). The CDR3 loop spans 12 amino acids. Germline CDR1 and CDR2: SGHTS and YDEGEE. The ends were cut back, 4 bases at V and 15 bases at J, with 17 bases in the middle. CDR3 DNA sequence: TGTGCCAGCAGCCATAAGACAGGCCAGGCGTTCTTC. It translates to CASSHKTGQAFF.

This chain links TRBV10-3 with TRBJ2-7; TRBD1 agrees at 8 bases. Germline V gene lookup returns CDR1 ENHRY and CDR2 SYGVKD. This CDR3 has 13 amino acids. V was clipped by 11 bases and J by 2 bases; unmatched bases: 8. The CDR3 protein is CASRGQSPYEQYF. In nucleotides, the CDR3 is TGTGCCTCCAGGGGGCAGAGTCCCTACGAGCAGTACTTC.

Only a few counts were recorded for this clone. This chain links TRBV21-1 with TRBJ1-1; no DNA check was done on the table's D call, TRBD1. TRBV21-1 is flagged as a pseudogene. This CDR3 has 13 amino acids. CDR3 loop: CASSTARWTEAFF. In DNA, the CDR3 is TGTGCCAGCAGCACTGCCAGGTGGACTGAAGCTTTCTTT.

The CDR3 here is CASSLNSGPDTQYF. The CDR3 coding sequence is TGTGCCAGCAGTCTAAACAGCGGCCCGGATACGCAGTATTTT. V and J are TRBV28 and TRBJ2-3; D may be TRBD2 (5 bases). From germline, CDR1 is MDHEN and CDR2 SYDVKM. Trimming cost V 5 bases and J 6 bases, with 15 bases left between them. CDR3 length: 14 residues. The variable domain in full, completed from reference TRBV28 and TRBJ2-3, reads DVKVTQSSRYLVKRTGEKVFLECVQDMDHENMFWYRQDPGLGLRLIYFSYDVKMKEKGDIPEGYSVSREKKERFSLILESASTNQTSMYLCASSLNSGPDTQYFGPGTRLTVL.

The chain couples TRBV6-5 to TRBJ1-6; 7 bases are a match to TRBD1. Per the germline V gene, CDR1 is MNHEY and CDR2 is SVGAGI. The CDR3 spans 14 residues. Unmatched junction bases numbered 6, after V lost 4 bases and J lost 9 bases. CDR3 in DNA: TGTGCCAGCAGTTCACAGGGGCGGATTTCACCCCTCCACTTT. This sequence encodes CASSSQGRISPLHF.

This clone appeared a single time. The V gene is TRBV7-2, the J gene TRBJ2-5; TRBD2 aligns across 10 bases. CDR3 size: 16 residues. V lost 4 bases and J lost 4; bases outside the gene matches: 9. The germline gives CDR1 SGHTA, CDR2 FQGNSA. The CDR3 here is CASSWTSGARLETQYF. DNA of the CDR3: TGTGCCAGCAGCTGGACTAGCGGCGCCAGATTAGAGACCCAGTACTTC. Using reference TRBV7-2 and TRBJ2-5 for the parts outside the CDR3, the full variable domain is GAGVSQSPSNKVTEKGKDVELRCDPISGHTALYWYRQSLGQGLEFLIYFQGNSAPDKSGLPSDRFSAERTGGSVSTLTIQRTQQEDSAVYLCASSWTSGARLETQYFGPGTRLLVL.

This chain uses TRBV14 with TRBJ2-7; D call uncertain. The ends were cut back, 0 bases at V and 3 bases at J, with 12 bases in the middle. CDR1 and CDR2 (germline): SGHDN, FVKESK. The CDR3 spans 15 residues. The CDR3 DNA reads as TGTGCCAGCAGCCAAGATTCAGTCAGATACTACGAGCAGTACTTC. Translation: CASSQDSVRYYEQYF. The variable domain in full, completed from reference TRBV14 and TRBJ2-7, reads EAGVTQFPSHSVIEKGQTVTLRCDPISGHDNLYWYRRVMGKEIKFLLHFVKESKQDESGMPNNRFLAERTGGTYSTLKVQPAELEDSGVYFCASSQDSVRYYEQYFGPGTRLTVT.

The chain joins TRBV5-1 to TRBJ1-2; TRBD1 agrees at 7 bases. This CDR3 has 14 amino acids. The V and J ends lost 4 bases and 5 bases, in that order; junction bases with no gene match: 8. Germline V gene sequence: CDR1 SGHRS, CDR2 YFSETQ. The CDR3 region has the DNA TGCGCCAGCAGCGCGATCTTACAGGGGTATGGCTACACCTTC. Its protein product is CASSAILQGYGYTF.

Only a few counts were recorded for this clone. The V and J genes are TRBV6-5 and TRBJ1-1; no reliable D call. The length of the CDR3 is 13 residues. V was shortened by 2 bases and J by 1 base, with 5 bases between the two germline ends. Germline CDR1 is MNHEY and CDR2 is SVGAGI. This CDR3 is CASSYQENTEAFF. In nucleotides, the CDR3 is TGTGCCAGCAGTTACCAGGAGAACACTGAAGCTTTCTTT.

The chain has TRBV3-1 (or the pseudogene TRBV3-2) and TRBJ2-7, with a tentative D call TRBD2 (7 bases). The CDR3 covers 19 residues. Trimming removed 4 bases from V and 4 bases from J, with 29 bases in between. The germline V gene encodes CDR1 LGHDT and CDR2 YNNKEL (reference sequence). Written as DNA, the CDR3 is TGTGCCAGCAGCCCGAAGGGGGGGTCTCGCGGGAGTCCTGGGTACGAGCAGTACTTC. Translation: CASSPKGGSRGSPGYEQYF.

This chain uses TRBV2 with TRBJ1-4; 8 nucleotides align to TRBD1. Germline-derived CDR1 and CDR2 are SNHLY and FYNNEI. The CDR3 is 15 amino acids. The junction had 11 bases not matched to a gene; V was cut back by 6 bases and J by 8 bases. In DNA form, the CDR3 reads TGTGCCAGCAGCGCCACAGGGGGGTTAGCAGAAAAACTGTTTTTT. This codes for CASSATGGLAEKLFF.

The V and J genes are TRBV6-6 and TRBJ2-7, with 14 bases matching TRBD2. Germline V gives CDR1 MNHNY, CDR2 SVGAGI (reference sequence). The J segment lost 0 bases and the V segment lost 6 bases, leaving 7 bases of the junction unmatched. The CDR3 runs to 17 residues. CDR3 region: CASRRLAGGTSSYEQYF. The CDR3, as DNA: TGTGCCAGCAGGCGACTAGCGGGAGGGACAAGCTCCTACGAGCAGTACTTC.

This sequence joins TRBV6-5 and TRBJ2-6; tentatively, D is TRBD1 (7 bases). Trimming pared 2 bases from V and 3 bases from J, leaving 8 bases between. The V gene's germline CDR1 is MNHEY and CDR2 SVGAGI. The CDR3 has 15 residues. CDR3 in amino acids: CASSYQGGGANVLTF. DNA of the CDR3: TGTGCCAGCAGTTACCAGGGGGGTGGGGCCAACGTCCTGACTTTC.

This sequence joins TRBV7-2 and TRBJ1-4; D perhaps matches TRBD1 (5 bases). V dropped 5 bases and J dropped 8 bases, with 12 bases sitting between them. The CDR3 totals 13 residues. Germline values: CDR1 SGHTA, CDR2 FQGNSA. CDR3 nucleotides: TGTGCCAGCAGCCAGAGCGGGGGAGAAAAACTGTTTTTT. Translation: CASSQSGGEKLFF.

The chain couples TRBV6-2 or TRBV6-3 to TRBJ2-7; 13 bases are a match to TRBD2. This CDR3 has 15 amino acids. Germline trimming cut 5 bases from V and 4 bases from J; bases unmatched to any gene: 5. The germline V gene encodes CDR1 MNHEY and CDR2 SVGEGT. CDR3 loop: CASSDRTSGSYEQYF. CDR3 bases: TGTGCCAGCAGTGACCGGACTAGCGGGAGTTACGAGCAGTACTTC.

The rearrangement joins TRBV6-2 or TRBV6-3 to TRBJ1-5; D call uncertain. Deletions cut 4 bases from V and 3 bases from J, with 10 bases between. Germline values: CDR1 MNHEY, CDR2 SVGEGT. The CDR3 contains 14 residues. CDR3 protein: CASSSGRNNQPQHF. Here the CDR3 DNA reads TGTGCCAGCAGTTCAGGTAGAAACAATCAGCCCCAGCATTTT.

In DNA form, the CDR3 reads TGTGCCAGCAGCCCACTAGCGGGAGGCACAGATACGCAGTATTTT. Protein: CASSPLAGGTDTQYF. V and J are TRBV11-2 and TRBJ2-3, with 11 bases that match TRBD2. The CDR3 runs to 15 residues. Germline CDR1 is SGHAT and CDR2 is FQNNGV. Germline trimming cut 5 bases from V and 1 base from J; bases unmatched to any gene: 2.

This chain joins TRBV6-5 and TRBJ1-4, with D tentatively TRBD1 (6 bases). CDR3 size: 14 residues. The V end lost 6 bases, the J end lost 3 bases, and 11 bases lay between the germline ends. CDR1 is MNHEY and CDR2 is SVGAGI in the germline V gene. CDR3 protein: CASRLQGANEKLFF. The CDR3 nucleotides are TGTGCCAGCAGGCTACAGGGAGCTAATGAAAAACTGTTTTTT.

This clone has only one observation. The chain recombines TRBV5-1 with TRBJ2-7; 9 positions agree with TRBD2. With 5 bases clipped from V and 9 bases from J, the junction kept 15 bases outside the gene matches. The CDR3 runs 15 residues. Germline loops: CDR1 SGHRS, CDR2 YFSETQ. The CDR3 reads CASRDSGRPEGWQYF. In DNA form, the CDR3 reads TGCGCCAGCAGAGACAGCGGGAGGCCGGAAGGATGGCAGTACTTC.

This sequence joins TRBV28 and TRBJ1-2; the match to TRBD1 covers 7 bases. The CDR3 has 14 amino acids. Germline CDR1 reads MDHEN; CDR2 reads SYDVKM. After removal of 5 bases from V and 9 bases from J, the junction contained 12 bases not matched to a gene. CDR3 residues: CASSREDRSGSYTF. The CDR3 nucleotides are TGTGCCAGCAGTAGGGAGGACAGGTCCGGGAGCTACACCTTC.